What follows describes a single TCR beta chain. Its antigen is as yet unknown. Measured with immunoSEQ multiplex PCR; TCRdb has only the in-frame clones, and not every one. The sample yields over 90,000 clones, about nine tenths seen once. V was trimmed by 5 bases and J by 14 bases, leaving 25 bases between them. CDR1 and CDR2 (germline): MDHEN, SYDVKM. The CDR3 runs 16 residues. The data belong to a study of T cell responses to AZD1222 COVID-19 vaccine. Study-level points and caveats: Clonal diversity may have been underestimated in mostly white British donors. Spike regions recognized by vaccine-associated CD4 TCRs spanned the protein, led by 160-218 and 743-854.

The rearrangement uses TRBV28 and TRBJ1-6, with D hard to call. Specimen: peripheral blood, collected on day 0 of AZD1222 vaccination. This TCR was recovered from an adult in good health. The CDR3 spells CASSTNTAGMVRALHF. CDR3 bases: TGTGCCAGCAGTACCAACACCGCGGGTATGGTCCGAGCCCTCCACTTT.